Listed here are 12 T cell receptor beta chains from one sample, sequenced in a study of cytomegalovirus exposure and HLA in healthy donors. The PCR had 60 Vbeta and 13 Jbeta primers. The protocol was immunoSEQ multiplex PCR, while the TCRdb copy is restricted to in-frame clones and leaves out a portion. The repertoire holds about 150,000 clones, with about 85% as singletons. The specimen sequenced was PBMCs. These TCRs come from a woman aged 18 to 35 in good health and CMV-seronegative.

This rearrangement joins TRBV28 to TRBJ2-3, with 10 positions matching TRBD1. The V gene end was trimmed by 8 bases and the J gene end by 5 bases; junction bases not matched to a gene: 7. The germline V gene has CDR1 MDHEN and CDR2 SYDVKM. The CDR3 consists of 14 residues. The CDR3 loop reads CASGGTGDRDTQYF. Written as DNA, the CDR3 is TGTGCCAGCGGCGGGACAGGGGATAGAGATACGCAGTATTTT.

V usage is TRBV28 and J usage is TRBJ1-4; TRBD1 matches 9 bases. CDR3 length equals 17 residues. Germline values: CDR1 MDHEN, CDR2 SYDVKM. Trimming removed 5 bases from V and 0 bases from J; junction bases left unmatched: 7. CDR3 in DNA: TGTGCCAGCAGTCCCGGACAGGGGATTGCAACTAATGAAAAACTGTTTTTT. Its protein product is CASSPGQGIATNEKLFF.

This clone occurred once. The gene calls are TRBV7-3 and TRBJ2-3, with D possibly being TRBD2 (6 bases). The V gene's germline CDR1 is SGHTA and CDR2 FQGTGA. CDR3 size: 15 residues. The V gene lost 1 base and the J gene lost 4 bases, with 12 bases spanning the gap. CDR3 residues: CASSLSYGSADTQYF. DNA for the CDR3: TGTGCCAGCAGCTTAAGTTACGGGAGTGCAGATACGCAGTATTTT.

CDR3 sequence reads: CASSLGQGHEQYF. The CDR3 DNA reads TGTGCCAGCAGCTTGGGGCAGGGCCACGAGCAGTACTTC. The chain carries TRBV5-4 and TRBJ2-7, with a tentative D call TRBD1 (5 bases). V was clipped by 0 bases and J by 5 bases, with 9 bases between them. The length of the CDR3 is 13 residues. The germline CDR1 and CDR2 sequences are SGHNT and YYREEE (reference sequence).

This sequence joins TRBV28 and TRBJ1-5; D is unclear. The CDR3 contains 18 residues. The ends were cut back, 3 bases at V and 2 bases at J, with 20 bases in the middle. CDR1 MDHEN and CDR2 SYDVKM come from the germline V gene. The CDR3 nucleotides read TGTGCCAGCAGTTTTCGGCAGGTTCCTTTATACCGCAATCAGCCCCAGCATTTT. Translating it yields CASSFRQVPLYRNQPQHF.

V is TRBV15 and J is TRBJ1-5; the D is unclear. The germline V and J ends were trimmed by 0 bases and 4 bases, with 16 bases remaining between them. CDR1 is LNHNV, CDR2 YYDKDF, per germline (reference sequence). The CDR3 sequence is 17 residues long. The CDR3 DNA sequence: TGTGCCACCAGCAGAGAACCCCGACCACAGAGAAATCAGCCCCAGCATTTT. The encoded protein is CATSREPRPQRNQPQHF.

This clone was seen repeatedly, ten times or more. The rearrangement links TRBV6-5 to TRBJ1-1; D unresolved. V dropped 0 bases and J dropped 4 bases, with 12 bases sitting between them. Germline-derived CDR1 and CDR2 are MNHEY and SVGAGI. The CDR3 is 15 residues long. CDR3 sequence (DNA): TGTGCCAGCAGTTACTCACGGGGTTGGGGCACTGAAGCTTTCTTT. It translates to CASSYSRGWGTEAFF.

J is TRBJ2-1 and V is TRBV18; 8 bases line up with TRBD2. Germline values: CDR1 KGHSH, CDR2 LQKENI. The CDR3 consists of 14 residues. V gave up 4 bases and J gave up 8 bases; unmatched junction bases: 7. The CDR3 is CASSQTSEADEQFF. DNA of the CDR3: TGTGCCAGCTCACAGACTAGCGAAGCGGATGAGCAGTTCTTC.

The chain joins TRBV30 to TRBJ2-1, with 7 bases aligning to TRBD2. V was clipped by 5 bases and J by 10 bases; unmatched bases: 5. The length of the CDR3 is 11 residues. Germline V gene sequence: CDR1 GTSNPN, CDR2 SVGIG (reference sequence). The CDR3 reads CAWSWGGEQFF. The CDR3 DNA reads as TGTGCCTGGTCCTGGGGGGGGGAGCAGTTCTTC.

The chain joins TRBV30 to TRBJ2-7; D remains ambiguous. Germline values: CDR1 GTSNPN, CDR2 SVGIG (reference sequence). The CDR3 length is 13 residues. V was pared by 2 bases and J by 2 bases, with 10 bases between. In nucleotides, the CDR3 is TGTGCCTGGAGTCTCGGCGGAGCCTACGAGCAGTACTTC. Amino acid sequence: CAWSLGGAYEQYF.

This sequence joins TRBV6-5 and TRBJ1-6; no definite D call. This CDR3 is 13 amino acids long. Germline V gene sequence: CDR1 MNHEY, CDR2 SVGAGI. Trimming removed 4 bases from V and 9 bases from J, with 10 bases in between. CDR3 protein: CASSSPGSSPLHF. The CDR3 region has the DNA TGTGCCAGCAGTTCCCCAGGCAGTTCACCCCTCCACTTT.

This chain links TRBV28 with TRBJ1-2, with a possible D match to TRBD1 (5 bases). In germline, CDR1 is MDHEN, CDR2 SYDVKM. The CDR3 runs to 11 residues. The CDR3: CAAGNNYGYTF. Written as DNA, the CDR3 is TGTGCTGCAGGGAACAACTATGGCTACACCTTC.